This T cell receptor beta chain stems from a study of human T cells and chemical hapten exposure. Findings and limits, study-wide: PT1 expanded TCR numbers rose with patch test score.

There are a few counts of this clonotype. Its antigen is unidentified. Germline-derived CDR1 and CDR2 are SGHDN and FVKESK. The CDR3 has 13 amino acids. Trimming cost V 3 bases and J 7 bases, with 13 bases left between them. TCRdb redid the calling of the RACE reads with MiXCR, one entry per CDR3 protein. The sample contains about 120,000 distinct CDR3 sequences, approximately 10% of which appear only once. Indicated time point: patch test 3, about 24 weeks after DPC sensitization. The sample's treatment: therapeutic diphenylcyclopropenone sensitization with weekly scalp DPC. The chain has TRBV14 and TRBJ2-7, with TRBD2 as a possible D gene (6 bases). This clonotype originated in a woman between 50 and 59 years old with alopecia areata. Some clones in this sample may be carry-over from other donors' samples. Sequences were derived from whole blood, sampled in connection with sensitization to the hapten diphenylcyclopropenone (DPC). CDR3 loop: CASSHVGAGEQYF. CDR3 nucleotides: TGTGCCAGCAGCCACGTGGGCGCGGGGGAGCAGTACTTC. Together with reference TRBV14 and TRBJ2-7, the CDR3 gives the full variable domain: EAGVTQFPSHSVIEKGQTVTLRCDPISGHDNLYWYRRVMGKEIKFLLHFVKESKQDESGMPNNRFLAERTGGTYSTLKVQPAELEDSGVYFCASSHVGAGEQYFGPGTRLTVT.